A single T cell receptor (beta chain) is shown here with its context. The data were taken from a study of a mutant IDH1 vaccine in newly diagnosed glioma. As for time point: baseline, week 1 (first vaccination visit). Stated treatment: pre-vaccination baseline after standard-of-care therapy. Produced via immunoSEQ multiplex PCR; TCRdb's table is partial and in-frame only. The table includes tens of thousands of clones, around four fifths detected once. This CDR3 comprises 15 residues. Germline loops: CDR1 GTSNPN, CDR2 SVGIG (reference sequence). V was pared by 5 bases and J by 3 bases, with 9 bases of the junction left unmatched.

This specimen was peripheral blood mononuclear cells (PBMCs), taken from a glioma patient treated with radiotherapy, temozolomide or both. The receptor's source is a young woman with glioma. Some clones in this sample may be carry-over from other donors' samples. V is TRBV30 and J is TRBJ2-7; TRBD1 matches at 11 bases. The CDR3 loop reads CAWGGGGTGGYEQYF. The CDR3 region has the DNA TGTGCCTGGGGCGGGGGGGGGACAGGGGGCTACGAGCAGTACTTC.